A single sample gave rise to the 10 T cell receptor beta chains below, sequenced in a study of blood T cell repertoires in COVID-19. Profiled with immunoSEQ multiplex PCR; TCRdb holds only in-frame clones, not every one. Of 110,000 to 150,000 clones listed, roughly 80% were seen once; the top ten hold roughly 3.6%. The source material was peripheral blood. Receptor source: a man aged 65 to 85 who had recovered from COVID-19.

The rearrangement links TRBV28 to TRBJ2-7, with D possibly TRBD2 on 5 matching bases. This CDR3 contains 13 residues. Trimming took 7 bases from V and 7 from J, leaving 17 bases between them. CDR1 is MDHEN, CDR2 SYDVKM, per germline. The CDR3 sequence is CASTQPLGGEQYF. CDR3 DNA sequence: TGTGCCAGCACACAACCTCTCGGCGGGGAGCAGTACTTC.

This clone was counted a few times. The V gene is TRBV12-3 or TRBV12-4, the J gene TRBJ2-5, with D perhaps matching TRBD2 (5 bases). Trimming pared 3 bases from V and 5 bases from J, leaving 10 bases between. The CDR3 spans 13 residues. The CDR3 DNA reads TGTGCCAGCAGTTTCGGGGTGGGGGAGACCCAGTACTTC. This encodes CASSFGVGETQYF.

This clone occurred once. The J gene is TRBJ1-1, the V gene TRBV19; the match to TRBD1 covers 7 bases. Germline V gives CDR1 LNHDA, CDR2 SQIVND (reference sequence). V lost 6 bases, J lost 4 bases, and 11 bases stayed unmatched. CDR3 length: 15 residues. The CDR3 coding sequence is TGTGCCAGTAGCGACAAGGGGGCGTGGGGCACTGAAGCTTTCTTT. Encoded protein: CASSDKGAWGTEAFF.

This chain joins TRBV30 and TRBJ2-1; possible D gene TRBD2, 6 bases. V lost 3 bases and J lost 2, with 14 bases in between. The CDR3 extends over 15 amino acids. Germline V gene data show CDR1 as GTSNPN and CDR2 as SVGIG (reference sequence). The CDR3 region has the DNA TGTGCCTGGAGCGCCAGTAGCGGAGCCTACAATGAGCAGTTCTTC. This codes for CAWSASSGAYNEQFF.

This sequence joins TRBV19 and TRBJ1-5, with 9 bases that match TRBD1. Germline V gene sequence: CDR1 LNHDA, CDR2 SQIVND (reference sequence). The CDR3 is made up of 14 amino acids. V lost 6 bases to trimming and J lost 8 bases; unmatched junction nucleotides: 8. In DNA form, the CDR3 reads TGTGCCAGTAGGAGGACAGGGGTTGTTGAGCCCCAGCATTTT. Protein product: CASRRTGVVEPQHF.

The V and J genes are TRBV2 and TRBJ1-1; TRBD1 is a possible D gene (5 bases). V lost 9 bases and J lost 1, with 18 bases in between. The CDR3 has 15 amino acids. Germline loops: CDR1 SNHLY, CDR2 FYNNEI. CDR3 sequence reads: CARDGSRQQNTEAFF. Here the CDR3 DNA reads TGTGCCAGAGACGGGTCTCGACAGCAGAACACTGAAGCTTTCTTT.

There are a few counts of this clone. The rearrangement links TRBV7-3 to TRBJ2-2; TRBD1 matches at 8 bases. This CDR3 comprises 14 residues. V was pared by 6 bases and J by 6 bases, with 6 bases of the junction left unmatched. Germline CDR1 and CDR2: SGHTA and FQGTGA. The CDR3 sequence is CASSRTGSAGELFF. CDR3 nucleotide sequence: TGTGCCAGCAGTCGGACAGGGTCTGCCGGGGAGCTGTTTTTT.

The CDR3 protein is CASSYFPFNNEQFF. CDR3 nucleotides: TGTGCCAGCAGTTACTTCCCTTTTAACAATGAGCAGTTCTTC. J is TRBJ2-1 and V is TRBV6-2 or TRBV6-3; no definite D call. Germline CDR1 and CDR2: MNHEY and SVGEGT. This CDR3 has 14 amino acids. Trimming pared 1 base from V and 5 bases from J, leaving 9 bases between.

Concerning this clone: A much bigger clone sits one base away, suggesting this may be a read error. This chain connects TRBV21-1 to TRBJ1-1; the D call of TRBD1 is as the table states it, not checked on the DNA. TRBV21-1 is reported as a pseudogene. This CDR3 region has 18 residues. The DNA of the CDR3 is TGTGCCAGCAGCAAAGACAGGGACAGGGGGTGGGCGAACACTGAAGCTTTCTTT. Amino acid sequence: CASSKDRDRGWANTEAFF.

V and J are TRBV5-8 and TRBJ2-7; 10 positions agree with TRBD1. With V trimmed by 4 bases and J by 1 base, 2 bases remained unmatched. Germline CDR1 is SGHTS and CDR2 is YDEGEE. CDR3 length: 14 amino acids. The CDR3 nucleotides are TGTGCCAGCAGCCGGACAGGGGGGTCCTACGAGCAGTACTTC. It is translated as CASSRTGGSYEQYF.